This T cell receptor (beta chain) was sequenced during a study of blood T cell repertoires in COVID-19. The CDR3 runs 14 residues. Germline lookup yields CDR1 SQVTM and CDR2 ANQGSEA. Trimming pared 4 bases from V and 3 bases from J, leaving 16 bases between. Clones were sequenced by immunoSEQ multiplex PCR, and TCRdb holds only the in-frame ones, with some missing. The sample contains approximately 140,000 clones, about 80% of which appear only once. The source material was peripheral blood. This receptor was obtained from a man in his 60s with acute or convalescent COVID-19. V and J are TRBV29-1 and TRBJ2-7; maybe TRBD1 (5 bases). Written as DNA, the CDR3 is TGCAGCGTTGCTCGGCCAGGGAATCGCTACGAGCAGTACTTC. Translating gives CSVARPGNRYEQYF.